This T cell receptor beta chain is drawn from a study of blood T cells in healthy people across ages. It was with a sample-barcoded 5' primer and a J-beta primer mix that a second PCR of roughly 6 to 12 cycles was run. TCRdb re-called the 5' RACE reads with MiXCR, one entry per CDR3 protein. Among 650,000 to 700,000 distinct CDR3 sequences listed, about 34% were seen once. The length of the CDR3 is 15 residues. Germline CDR1 and CDR2: SGHRS and YFSETQ. This sequence originates from a woman aged 80 or over in good health. The sequencing input was blood. The rearrangement joins TRBV5-1 to TRBJ2-5; a weak D match, TRBD1 (5 bases). The better agreement between TRBJ2-7 and the DNA end casts doubt on the J call. The CDR3 sequence is CASSLGGWGVDEQYF. DNA for the CDR3: TGCGCCAGCAGCTTGGGAGGATGGGGCGTGGACGAGCAGTACTTC.